This TCR beta chain was captured by sequencing in a study of CD8 T cells in Susac syndrome (dated by TCRdb to the late 2010s). Study-wide context: Whether CD8+ T cell activation and differentiation in Susac syndrome was antigen driven was tested using repertoire sequencing. Paper-wide results and their limitations: The TCR sequencing and HLA analysis was acknowledged to have included a relatively small number of individuals.

Between the V and J ends, shortened by 4 bases and 2 bases respectively, the junction contains 15 bases. Its CDR3 holds 14 amino acids, cysteine through phenylalanine. CDR3 DNA is the only sequence kept; it has 42 bases, read in frame from the first base. CDR1 and CDR2 were assigned from the germline V gene as SQVTM and ANQGSEA. RNA was extracted using the RNeasy kit, and about 0.5 to 1 ug of the RNA was reverse transcribed with random hexamers. TCR beta CDR3 regions were amplified with the immunoSEQ multiplex PCR assay covering 54 Vbeta and 13 Jbeta segments. PCR amplification bias was corrected using a synthetic template baseline for primer optimization and computational correction. The source study handled its data this way. Reads were assigned to V, D and J genes according to IMGT and analyzed in immunoSEQ Analyzer, with only productive sequences retained. Clonality was computed as one minus Shannon entropy normalized by log2 of the number of productive unique sequences. For each patient and control, public and private clones were evaluated among the 100 most prevalent clones. A clone was defined as Susac-specific if it was absent from the healthy and MS cohorts, from 1052 published viral clones and from other ImmuneACCESS disease sequences. The public reads were reprocessed in TCRdb via fastp at Q25 and MiXCR, keeping in-frame beta chains. Identical CDR3 proteins give one entry, which carries the most common genes and DNA. The V and J calls come from TCRdb's annotation, not from the publication. The sample has 200,000 or so distinct CDR3 sequences on record, about 95% of them singletons. Jointly, the top ten make up 0.093% of the sample.

On this clonotype: Its antigen is currently not known. No clone much larger than this one lies a single base away; base qualities are absent.

High-throughput TCR beta sequencing profiled peripheral blood CD8+ and CD4+ T cells from healthy donors, Susac syndrome patients and multiple sclerosis patients. The multiple sclerosis controls were treatment-naive patients whose relapsing-remitting disease, either stable or active, fulfilled the revised McDonald criteria. Bulk CD8+ and CD4+ T cells were purified by magnetic negative isolation, while CD8+ TEMRA cells were enriched using FACS. Blood was drawn into EDTA tubes, processed within 24 hours, and PBMCs were isolated by density gradient centrifugation. PBMCs intended for TCR sequencing were cryopreserved in liquid nitrogen and thawed later in a water bath at 37 degrees C. The sorted or isolated CD4+, CD8+ and CD8+ TEMRA cells reached a purity of at least 90%.

The TCR originated in a human donor with multiple sclerosis. Material for sequencing was CD4+ T cells from PBMCs. This receptor chain uses TRBV29-1 and TRBJ2-7; the D gene identity is not certain. At the DNA level, the sequence is TGCAGCGTTGCTGTTCGGGTTAGCACCTACGAGCAGTACTTC. Its coded protein is CSVAVRVSTYEQYF.